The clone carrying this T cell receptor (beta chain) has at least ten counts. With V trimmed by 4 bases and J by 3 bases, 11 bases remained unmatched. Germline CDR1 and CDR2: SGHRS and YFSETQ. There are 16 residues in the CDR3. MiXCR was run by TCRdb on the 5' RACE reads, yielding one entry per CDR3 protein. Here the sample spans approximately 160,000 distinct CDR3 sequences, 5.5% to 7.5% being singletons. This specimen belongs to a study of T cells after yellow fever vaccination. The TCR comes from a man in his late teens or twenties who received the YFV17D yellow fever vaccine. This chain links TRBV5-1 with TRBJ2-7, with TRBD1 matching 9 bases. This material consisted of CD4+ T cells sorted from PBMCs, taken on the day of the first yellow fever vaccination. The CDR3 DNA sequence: TGCGCCAGCAGCCGGGACGGGACAGGGAAGTTCTACGAGCAGTACTTC. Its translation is CASSRDGTGKFYEQYF.